The sequence of this T cell receptor (beta chain) was determined in a study of blood T cell repertoires in COVID-19. Overall study context: Whether acute or convalescent, the COVID-19 samples came from the United States, Italy and Spain. PBMCs, B-cell-depleted T cells, or T cells provided the cDNA or gDNA that made up the material.

Per the original data handling: Scientists estimated how many nucleated cells there were by amplifying reference gene primers. Produced via immunoSEQ multiplex PCR; TCRdb's table is partial and in-frame only. Clone size and V and J calls were adopted from that table, with D and trimming inferred from the DNA. Of under 200,000 clones listed, roughly 84% are singletons. It was during active infection that Seattle patients were enrolled and then longitudinally followed. Trimming took 4 bases from V and 8 from J; bases not matched to a gene: 8. Germline assignment: CDR1 LGHDT and CDR2 YNNKEL (reference sequence). The CDR3 covers 15 residues.

V gene TRBV3-1 (or the pseudogene TRBV3-2) combines with J gene TRBJ1-5; 10 bases align to TRBD1. The material sequenced was peripheral blood. The clonotype originates from an older woman with COVID-19, enrolled during active disease. As DNA, the CDR3 is TGTGCCAGCAGCCTTGGGACAGGGGCCTTAAAGCCCCAGCATTTT. As protein: CASSLGTGALKPQHF.